One sample yielded the 23 T cell receptor beta chains listed below, sequenced in a study of blood T cell repertoires in COVID-19. Some clones are missing from TCRdb's copy, which holds only in-frame ones; the method was immunoSEQ multiplex PCR. The sample holds some 200,000 clones, around four fifths seen once. Input material: peripheral blood. These receptors were collected from a woman older than 75 with COVID-19, enrolled during active disease.

This clone was counted between two and nine times. Other DNA sequences in the sample encode the same CDR3. The chain is built from TRBV10-3 and TRBJ2-7; TRBD1 agrees at 7 bases. CDR1 and CDR2 from the germline V gene are ENHRY and SYGVKD. The ends lost 4 bases at V and 3 bases at J; junction bases unmatched: 0. The CDR3 is 12 residues long. The CDR3 sequence: CAISGQGYEQYV. CDR3 sequence (DNA): TGTGCCATCAGTGGACAGGGCTACGAGCAGTACGTC.

This clone was counted a single time. The chain couples TRBV6-1 to TRBJ1-5, with 8 bases aligning to TRBD1. Trimming removed 0 bases from V and 4 bases from J; junction bases left unmatched: 5. Per germline, CDR1 MNHNS and CDR2 SASEGT. CDR3 length: 16 residues. This CDR3 is CASSEALQGANQPQHF. In DNA, the CDR3 is TGTGCCAGCAGTGAAGCCCTCCAGGGGGCTAATCAGCCCCAGCATTTT.

The chain has TRBV7-2 and TRBJ2-1; D unresolved. The V gene's germline CDR1 is SGHTA and CDR2 FQGNSA. Trimming removed 3 bases from V and 4 bases from J, with 7 bases in between. This CDR3 has 13 amino acids. The chain's CDR3 is CASSFVSYNEQFF. CDR3 DNA: TGTGCCAGCAGCTTCGTCTCGTACAATGAGCAGTTCTTC.

The gene calls are TRBV6-5 and TRBJ1-2, with TRBD1 identical over 7 bases. The CDR3 sequence is 12 residues long. Germline V lookup: CDR1 MNHEY, CDR2 SVGAGI. Germline trimming cut 8 bases from V and 2 bases from J; bases unmatched to any gene: 2. CDR3 region: CASDRVNYGYTF. The CDR3 DNA reads TGTGCCAGCGACAGGGTGAACTATGGCTACACCTTC.

This chain links TRBV7-7 with TRBJ2-3, with D uncertain. This CDR3 has 15 residues. Germline assignment: CDR1 SSHAT and CDR2 FNYEAQ (reference sequence). Trimming removed 3 bases at V and 0 bases at J, with 10 bases between. The chain's CDR3 is CASSFGSTSTDTQYF. The CDR3 nucleotides are TGTGCCAGCAGCTTCGGGTCTACTAGCACAGATACGCAGTATTTT.

The chain is built from TRBV14 and TRBJ1-2, with 8 bases lining up with TRBD1. This CDR3 has 17 amino acids. V gave up 1 base and J gave up 4 bases; unmatched junction bases: 11. Germline CDR1 and CDR2: SGHDN and FVKESK. In nucleotides, the CDR3 is TGTGCCAGCAGCCAAGCTGGACAGGGCTTCGGATCCTATGGCTACACCTTC. This codes for CASSQAGQGFGSYGYTF.

The chain is built from TRBV5-5 and TRBJ1-5; TRBD1 matches 10 bases. The CDR3 sequence is 18 residues long. Losses at the gene ends were 4 bases for V and 5 bases for J; bases not matched to a gene: 15. Germline V CDR1 and CDR2: SGHKS, YYEKEE (reference sequence). CDR3 sequence (DNA): TGTGCCAGCAGCCCAAGCGGGACAGGGGATTTTTTTGATCAGCCCCAGCATTTT. The encoded protein is CASSPSGTGDFFDQPQHF.

The chain has TRBV24-1 and TRBJ1-3; D is uncertain. Deletions cut 4 bases from V and 4 bases from J, with 7 bases between. The germline CDR1 and CDR2 sequences are KGHDR and SFDVKD. The CDR3 contains 13 residues. In nucleotides, the CDR3 is TGTGCCACCAGTGAGTTCGGGGGAAACACCATATATTTT. This gives the protein CATSEFGGNTIYF.

V is TRBV3-1 (or the pseudogene TRBV3-2) and J is TRBJ2-3; D is ambiguous. The CDR3 is 13 amino acids. In germline, CDR1 is LGHDT, CDR2 YNNKEL (reference sequence). V was clipped by 4 bases and J by 4 bases, with 9 bases between them. CDR3 in DNA: TGTGCCAGCAGCCCTAGTGGCGCAGATACGCAGTATTTT. It specifies CASSPSGADTQYF.

The genes are TRBV28 and TRBJ1-5; 8 nucleotides match TRBD1. V shed 5 bases and J 0 bases; nucleotides not matched to a gene: 12. This CDR3 region has 18 residues. Per the germline V gene, CDR1 is MDHEN and CDR2 is SYDVKM. CDR3 in DNA: TGTGCCAGCAGTCCTTCCGGGACAGGAAAATATAGCAATCAGCCCCAGCATTTT. It encodes CASSPSGTGKYSNQPQHF.

The chain uses TRBV5-1 and TRBJ2-7; D gene uncertain. This CDR3 spans 12 amino acids. Germline CDR1 reads SGHRS; CDR2 reads YFSETQ. Trimming took off 7 bases at V and 1 base at J, with 9 bases between the two ends. DNA for the CDR3: TGCGCCAGCCATGCCGGGTCCTACGAGCAGTACTTC. Encoded protein: CASHAGSYEQYF.

V gene TRBV7-8 combines with J gene TRBJ1-1; TRBD1 might be the D (5 bases). From germline, CDR1 is SGHVS and CDR2 FQNEAQ. The CDR3 consists of 15 residues. V lost 2 bases, J lost 0 bases, and 10 bases lay in between. The CDR3, as DNA: TGTGCCAGCAGCTTAATGGCCAGGGTGAACACTGAAGCTTTCTTT. This sequence encodes CASSLMARVNTEAFF.

The chain links TRBV6-5 to TRBJ1-1, with D maybe TRBD1 (5 bases). The CDR3 loop spans 13 amino acids. V was shortened by 2 bases and J by 8 bases, with 12 bases between the two germline ends. The germline V gene has CDR1 MNHEY and CDR2 SVGAGI. The CDR3, as DNA: TGTGCCAGCAGTTACCAACCTCAGGGAGAAGCTTTCTTT. This encodes CASSYQPQGEAFF.

This clone was seen once. The chain recombines TRBV6-6 with TRBJ1-4; weak D call: TRBD1 (5 bases). Trimming stripped 8 bases from V and 5 bases from J, with 15 bases between. This CDR3 contains 14 residues. Germline V lookup: CDR1 MNHNY, CDR2 SVGAGI (reference sequence). The CDR3 bases are TGTGCCAGCGCTGAGGACATGGGAAATGAAAAACTGTTTTTT. Protein sequence: CASAEDMGNEKLFF.

The gene calls are TRBV30 and TRBJ1-2; D remains ambiguous. This CDR3 contains 14 residues. V was shortened by 3 bases and J by 8 bases, with 19 bases between the two germline ends. The germline CDR1 and CDR2 sequences are GTSNPN and SVGIG (reference sequence). The CDR3 nucleotides are TGTGCCTGGAGAGAGGGAATATACGGCGGCGGCTACACCTTC. It is translated as CAWREGIYGGGYTF.

The genes are TRBV11-2 and TRBJ1-5; D possibly corresponds to TRBD1 (5 bases). From germline, CDR1 is SGHAT and CDR2 FQNNGV. V lost 4 bases and J 9 bases, leaving 10 bases between the germline ends. The CDR3 totals 12 residues. The CDR3 here is CASSSGRGPQHF. The CDR3 nucleotides are TGTGCCAGCAGCTCCGGTAGGGGGCCCCAGCATTTT. Combining the CDR3 with reference TRBV11-2 and TRBJ1-5 gives the whole variable domain EAGVAQSPRYKIIEKRQSVAFWCNPISGHATLYWYQQILGQGPKLLIQFQNNGVVDDSQLPKDRFSAERLKGVDSTLKIQPAKLEDSAVYLCASSSGRGPQHFGDGTRLSIL.

The rearrangement links TRBV19 to TRBJ2-3; a possible D gene is TRBD2 (6 bases). The CDR3 consists of 16 residues. V was clipped by 6 bases and J by 0 bases, with 16 bases between them. Germline CDR1 LNHDA, CDR2 SQIVND (reference sequence). The CDR3 spells CASSGRGAGSTDTQYF. The CDR3 coding sequence is TGTGCCAGTAGCGGCCGAGGAGCGGGTAGCACAGATACGCAGTATTTT.

This clone has a handful of counts. This chain uses TRBV11-2 with TRBJ2-1; tentatively, D is TRBD1 (6 bases). Germline CDR1 SGHAT, CDR2 FQNNGV. This CDR3 spans 16 amino acids. Between the trimmed V and J ends, which lost 4 bases and 7 bases, there was a span of 20 bases. CDR3 amino acids: CASSSLLIGGGNEQFF. The CDR3 DNA reads TGTGCCAGCAGCTCCCTTCTTATAGGGGGTGGGAATGAGCAGTTCTTC.

V and J are TRBV7-9 and TRBJ1-6; 9 bases are a match to TRBD1. Germline assignment: CDR1 SEHNR and CDR2 FQNEAQ (reference sequence). This CDR3 is 18 amino acids long. V shed 5 bases and J 7 bases; nucleotides not matched to a gene: 15. The CDR3 loop is CASSKGAGTGTGNSPLHF. DNA for the CDR3: TGTGCCAGCAGCAAGGGGGCCGGGACAGGGACAGGAAATTCACCCCTCCACTTT.

V usage is TRBV9 and J usage is TRBJ2-1, with TRBD2 matching over 10 bases. Germline trimming cut 4 bases from V and 2 bases from J; bases unmatched to any gene: 3. The CDR3 length is 15 residues. Looked up from germline, CDR1 is SGDLS and CDR2 is YYNGEE. CDR3 sequence reads: CASSPSGGAYNEQFF. CDR3 DNA: TGTGCCAGCAGCCCGAGCGGGGGGGCCTACAATGAGCAGTTCTTC.

The chain uses TRBV4-1 and TRBJ2-7; 9 bases align to TRBD1. The CDR3 covers 15 residues. The J segment lost 2 bases and the V segment lost 4 bases, leaving 6 bases of the junction unmatched. The V gene's germline CDR1 is MGHRA and CDR2 YSYEKL. In DNA, the CDR3 is TGCGCCAGCAGCCCAAAACAGGGGGCTACCTACGAGCAGTACTTC. It encodes CASSPKQGATYEQYF.

J is TRBJ2-7 and V is TRBV19; 7 nucleotides agree with TRBD2. V dropped 4 bases and J dropped 3; count of bases not matched to a gene: 9. CDR1 and CDR2 from the germline V gene are LNHDA and SQIVND (reference sequence). The CDR3 consists of 15 residues. Here the CDR3 DNA reads TGTGCCAGTAGTAAAGCGGGACGTTCAAACTACGAGCAGTACTTC. Translated: CASSKAGRSNYEQYF.

V is TRBV7-9 and J is TRBJ1-2; TRBD1 might be the D (5 bases). Trimming stripped 1 base from V and 8 bases from J, with 5 bases between. Per the germline V gene, CDR1 is SEHNR and CDR2 is FQNEAQ (reference sequence). The CDR3 is 11 residues long. The CDR3 loop is CASSLDRGYTF. DNA for the CDR3: TGTGCCAGCAGCTTAGACAGGGGCTACACCTTC.